This T cell receptor beta chain was sequenced for a study of T cell responses to AZD1222 COVID-19 vaccine. Turning to the study itself: Investigators merged groups given second doses at roughly 4 or roughly 12 weeks.

Study findings and constraints: Per reports, nearly half of all spike-specific TCRs target regions that are unmutated in variants. Donors in the cohort were predominantly white British and more often female, and clonal diversity was possibly underestimated. The study identified only six AZD1222 recipients as seropositive at baseline.

On this clone itself: Its antigen is undetermined.

Trimming cost V 0 bases and J 6 bases; bases outside gene matches: 6. The germline V gene encodes CDR1 SGDLS and CDR2 YYNGEE. The CDR3 spans 16 residues. Profiled with immunoSEQ multiplex PCR; TCRdb holds only in-frame clones, not every one. This sample has about 150,000 clones; 90% occur once, and the top ten carry approximately 1.6%. This TCR derives from an adult in good health. The source material was peripheral blood, sampled on day 0 of AZD1222 vaccination. This chain uses TRBV9 with TRBJ1-4; the match to TRBD1 covers 9 bases. CDR3 protein: CASSVAPGQGDEKLFF. The CDR3 DNA reads as TGTGCCAGCAGCGTAGCTCCGGGACAGGGAGATGAAAAACTGTTTTTT.